This T cell receptor (beta chain) emerged from a study of regulatory dendritic cells for organ transplantation. The data were produced by immunoSEQ multiplex PCR, yet TCRdb's version contains in-frame clones alone and is incomplete. The table shows 8,000 or so clones, with around 70% occurring only once. Looked up from germline, CDR1 is KGHSH and CDR2 is LQKENI. CDR3 length equals 15 residues. V lost 1 base and J 3 bases, leaving 9 bases between the germline ends. This clone qualifies as medium-sized. Its antigen is not known. Sorted subsets were CFSE-labeled and cultured approximately 5 days with allogeneic dendritic cells.

The TCR was taken from a human donor in good health. The sequenced material came from memory CD4+ T cells from blood cultured with dendritic cells. Subset reported: CD45RO+ memory T cells. The chain combines TRBV18 with TRBJ2-2, with unresolved D. The CDR3 reads CASSPRQDYTGELFF. The CDR3 region has the DNA TGTGCCAGCTCACCACGGCAGGATTACACCGGGGAGCTGTTTTTT.